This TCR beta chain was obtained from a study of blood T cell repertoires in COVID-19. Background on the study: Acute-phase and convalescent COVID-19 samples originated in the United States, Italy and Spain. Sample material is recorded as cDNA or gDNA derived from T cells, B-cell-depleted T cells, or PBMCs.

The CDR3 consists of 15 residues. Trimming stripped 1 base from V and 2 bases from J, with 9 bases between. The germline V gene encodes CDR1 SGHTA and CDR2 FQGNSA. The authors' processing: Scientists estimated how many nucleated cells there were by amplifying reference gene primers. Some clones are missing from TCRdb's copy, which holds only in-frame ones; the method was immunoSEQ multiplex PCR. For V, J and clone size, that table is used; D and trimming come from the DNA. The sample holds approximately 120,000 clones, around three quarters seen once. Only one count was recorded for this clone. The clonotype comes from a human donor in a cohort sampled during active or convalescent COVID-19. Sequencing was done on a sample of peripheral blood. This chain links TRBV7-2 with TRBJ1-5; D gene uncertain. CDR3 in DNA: TGTGCCAGCAGCTTAGTCCACACCGGCAATCAGCCCCAGCATTTT. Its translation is CASSLVHTGNQPQHF.